This T cell receptor (beta chain) was recovered during a study of T-cell reconstitution after alpha-beta-depleted transplantation in children. This clonotype was seen a few times. Its antigen remains unknown. Preparation of the TCRbeta library was carried out with unique molecular identifiers. A single record per CDR3 protein comes from TCRdb applying MiXCR to the PCR reads. The table includes about 540,000 distinct CDR3 sequences, 25% to 30% detected once. The study's findings and limits: Surviving recipient T cells and thymic progenitors produced the high day-60 TCRbeta diversity seen in some patients. T-cell numbers and diversity, one year after transplant, stemmed largely from T cells that were newly produced.

CDR1 is DFQATT and CDR2 is SNEGSKA in the germline V gene (reference sequence). This CDR3 is built from 12 residues. V dropped 6 bases and J dropped 1 base, with 9 bases sitting between them. Sequencing was performed on PBMCs, taken before TCRalphabeta/CD19-depleted stem cell transplant. The chain carries TRBV20-1 and TRBJ1-1; TRBD1 is a possible D gene (5 bases). The source is a boy in the first two years of life with Wiskott-Aldrich syndrome, due to receive a stem cell transplant. This chain's CDR3 is CSASGGNTEAFF. In DNA form, the CDR3 reads TGCAGTGCCAGTGGGGGGAACACTGAAGCTTTCTTT.